The T cell receptor (beta chain) under discussion was sequenced for a study of shared clonotypes between healthy human individuals. General study results and limits: Among non-shared clonotypes, generation probabilities were lower than among those shared by all four donors.

Worth noting for this clone: The antigen remains undetermined.

Replicate PCRs run on sorted subsets employed around 200 ng DNA, some 33,000 T cell genomes. Libraries were prepared by immunoSEQ multiplex PCR; TCRdb keeps only in-frame clonotypes and omits some of them. The repertoire holds roughly 2 million clones, with 95% as singletons. This CDR3 region has 14 residues. Source material: naive CD4+ T cells sorted from blood. Subset: CD45RA+ positively selected. This receptor was obtained from a man younger than 35 in good health. The rearrangement uses TRBV21-1 and TRBJ1-2; TRBD1 is taken as the D call from the table, unchecked against the DNA. TRBV21-1 is recorded as a pseudogene. DNA for the CDR3: TGTGCCAGCAGCAAATTTGGGACAGCCTATGGCTACACCTTC. Translation: CASSKFGTAYGYTF.